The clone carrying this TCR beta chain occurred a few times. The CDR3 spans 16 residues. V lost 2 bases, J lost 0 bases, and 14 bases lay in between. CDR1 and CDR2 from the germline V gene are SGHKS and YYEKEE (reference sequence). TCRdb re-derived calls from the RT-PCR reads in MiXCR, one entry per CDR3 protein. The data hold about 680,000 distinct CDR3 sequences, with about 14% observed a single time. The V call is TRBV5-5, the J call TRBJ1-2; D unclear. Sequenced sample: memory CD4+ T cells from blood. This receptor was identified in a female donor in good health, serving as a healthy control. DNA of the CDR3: TGTGCCAGCAGCTTAGGAGTCGGTTGGTCTAACTATGGCTACACCTTC. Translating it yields CASSLGVGWSNYGYTF.